The T cell receptor beta chain under discussion was sequenced for a study of CD4 and CD8 cells across lung adenocarcinoma regions. Each CDR3 protein gets one entry after TCRdb re-called the PCR reads with MiXCR. The profile covers a few thousand distinct CDR3 sequences, with over 55% appearing a single time and about a sixth taken by the ten largest. Germline-derived CDR1 and CDR2 are SGHAT and FQNNGV. V lost 2 bases, J lost 0 bases, and 7 bases stayed unmatched. The CDR3 contains 17 residues. Samples came from patients with localized non-small cell lung adenocarcinoma. The chain links TRBV11-2 to TRBJ2-1; TRBD1 matches at 7 bases. Sequencing input: CD8+ T cells from the margin of a lung tumor. The sequence was obtained from a female donor with lung adenocarcinoma. The CD4 and CD8 labels of this study may be unreliable. Here the CDR3 reads CASSLFGQASSYNEQFF. DNA of the CDR3: TGTGCCAGCAGCTTATTTGGACAGGCAAGCTCCTACAATGAGCAGTTCTTC.